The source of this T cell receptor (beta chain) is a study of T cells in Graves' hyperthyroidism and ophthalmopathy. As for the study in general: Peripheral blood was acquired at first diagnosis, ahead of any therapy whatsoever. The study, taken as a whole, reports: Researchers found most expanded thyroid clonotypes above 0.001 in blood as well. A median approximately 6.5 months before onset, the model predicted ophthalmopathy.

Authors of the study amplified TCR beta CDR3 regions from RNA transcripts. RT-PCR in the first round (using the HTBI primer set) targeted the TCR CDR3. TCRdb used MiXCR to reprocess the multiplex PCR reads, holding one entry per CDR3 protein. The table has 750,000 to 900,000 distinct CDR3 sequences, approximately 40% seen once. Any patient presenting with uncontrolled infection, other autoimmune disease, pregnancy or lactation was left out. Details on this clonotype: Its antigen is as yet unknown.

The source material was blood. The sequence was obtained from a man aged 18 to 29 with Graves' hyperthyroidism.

The CDR3 sequence: CASSLKPPGLFSGANVLTF. DNA for the CDR3: TGTGCCAGCAGCTTGAAGCCCCCGGGACTGTTCTCTGGGGCCAACGTCCTGACTTTC. The J gene is TRBJ2-6, the V gene TRBV7-2; D possibly corresponds to TRBD2 (6 bases). Trimming removed 3 bases from V and 0 bases from J, with 18 bases in between. Germline V CDR1 and CDR2: SGHTA, FQGNSA. The CDR3 spans 19 residues.